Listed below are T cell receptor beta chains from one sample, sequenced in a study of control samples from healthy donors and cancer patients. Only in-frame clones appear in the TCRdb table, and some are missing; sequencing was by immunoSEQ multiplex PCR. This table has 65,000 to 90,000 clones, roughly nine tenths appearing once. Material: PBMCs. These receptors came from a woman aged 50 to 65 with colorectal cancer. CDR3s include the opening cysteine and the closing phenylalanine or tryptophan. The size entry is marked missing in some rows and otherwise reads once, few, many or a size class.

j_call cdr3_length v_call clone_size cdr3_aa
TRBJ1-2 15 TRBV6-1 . CASSFPGGSDYGYTF
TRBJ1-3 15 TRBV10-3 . CAISAGPLSGNTIYF
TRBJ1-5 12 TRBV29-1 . CSVRDGNQPQHF
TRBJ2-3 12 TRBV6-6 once CASSPPTDTQYF
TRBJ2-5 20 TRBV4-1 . CASSPRTSPLGTSGQETQYF
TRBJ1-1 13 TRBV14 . CASSKGTVGEAFF
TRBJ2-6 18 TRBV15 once CATSRGGRDGLGANVLTF
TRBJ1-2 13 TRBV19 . CATAPQGYYGYTF
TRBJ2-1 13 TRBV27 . CASKAASYNEQFF
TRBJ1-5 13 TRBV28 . CASYDRVRQPQHF
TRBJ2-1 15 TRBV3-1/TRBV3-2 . CASSQTSESYNEQFF
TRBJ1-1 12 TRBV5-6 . CASSLLAAEAFF
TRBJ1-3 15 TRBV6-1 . CASSEIGTAGNTIYF
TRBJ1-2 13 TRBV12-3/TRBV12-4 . CASSLNRGRGYTF
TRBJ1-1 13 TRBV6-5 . CASSRTAGPEAFF
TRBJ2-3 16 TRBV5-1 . CASSPKAGLGADTQYF
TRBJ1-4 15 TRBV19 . CASRPGRTTNEKLFF
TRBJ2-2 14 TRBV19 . CASSAPRVTGELFF
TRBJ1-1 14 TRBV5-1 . CASSLPDGGTEAFF
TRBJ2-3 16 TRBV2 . CASSNLRGVGTDTQYF
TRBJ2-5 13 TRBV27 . CASSLRGGETQYF
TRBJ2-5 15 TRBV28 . CASSQSRGIQETQYF
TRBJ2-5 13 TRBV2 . CATRLGGGETQYF
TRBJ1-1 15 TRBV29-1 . CSATTGKGVNTEAFF
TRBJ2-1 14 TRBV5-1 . CASSLGDGYNEQFF
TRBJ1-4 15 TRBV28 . CASSSFGAGSEKLFF
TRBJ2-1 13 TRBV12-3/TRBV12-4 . CASSFGTDGEQFF
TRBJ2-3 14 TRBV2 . CASSLAGGRDTQYF
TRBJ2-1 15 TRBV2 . CASREAPQGNNEQFF
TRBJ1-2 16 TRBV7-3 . CASSLTGGEANYGYTF
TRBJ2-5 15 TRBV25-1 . CASSELAGGGETQYF
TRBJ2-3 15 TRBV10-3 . CAISDYSQGPDTQYF
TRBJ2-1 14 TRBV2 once CATRRTFQRGEQFF
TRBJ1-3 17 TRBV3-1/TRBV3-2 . CASSQGAYQNSGNTIYF
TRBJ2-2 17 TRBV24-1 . CATSDLPRGANTGELFF
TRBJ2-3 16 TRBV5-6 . CASSSSGTAFTDTQYF
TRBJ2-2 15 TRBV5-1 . CASSLTGTNTGELFF
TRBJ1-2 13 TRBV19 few CASKTGPAYGYTF
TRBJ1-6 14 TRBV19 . CASSSGEGNSPLHF
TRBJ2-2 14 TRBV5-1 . CASSRQGITGELFF
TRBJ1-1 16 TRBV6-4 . CASSDFWTGANTEAFF
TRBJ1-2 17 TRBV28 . CASSPSWDRGFVYGYTF
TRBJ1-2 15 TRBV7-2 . CASSPKLTIGGGYTF
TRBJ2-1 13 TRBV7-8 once CASSIDRDNEQFF
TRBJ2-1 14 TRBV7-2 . CASSLLAGGQEQFF
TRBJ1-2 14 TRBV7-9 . CASSLARGTSGYTF